A single sample gave rise to the 2 T cell receptor beta chains below, sequenced in a study of CD8 T cells in Susac syndrome. The authors reverse transcribed roughly 0.5 to 1 ug RNA with random hexamers. TCRdb re-called the immunoSEQ multiplex PCR reads through MiXCR, storing one row per CDR3 protein. Here the sample spans 100,000 to 150,000 distinct CDR3 sequences, over 85% being singletons. Input material: CD8+ T cells from PBMCs. The origin of the receptors is a human donor with Susac syndrome.

The CDR3 loop is CASSLEQAHYEQYF. Here the CDR3 DNA reads TGTGCCAGCAGCTTAGAACAGGCCCACTACGAGCAGTACTTC. The chain recombines TRBV7-6 with TRBJ2-7, with D maybe TRBD1 (5 bases). Between the trimmed V and J ends, which lost 1 base and 3 bases, there was a span of 10 bases. The V gene's germline CDR1 is SGHVS and CDR2 FNYEAQ. This CDR3 has 14 residues.

V usage is TRBV7-9 and J usage is TRBJ1-6; D gene ambiguous. CDR1 and CDR2 from the germline V gene are SEHNR and FQNEAQ (reference sequence). V gave up 3 bases and J gave up 7 bases, with 10 bases separating them. There are 14 residues in the CDR3. The CDR3 sequence is CASSLVPMNSPLHF. CDR3 nucleotide sequence: TGTGCCAGCAGCTTGGTTCCGATGAATTCACCCCTCCACTTT.